This TCR beta chain is from a study of T cells expressing NK-cell markers. Turning to the study itself: Seven sequenced donors out of eight were HCMV-seropositive, one seronegative.

A 5'RACE template switching approach incorporating UMIs was used to make TCR beta cDNA. Reprocessing the 5' RACE reads, TCRdb reports a single entry for every CDR3 protein and omits DNA. In all, the sample yields roughly 350,000 distinct CDR3 sequences. The study's findings and limits: Roughly 6 donors showed dominant NKG2C+ clonotypes comprising roughly 1.0-7.5% of their CD8+ T cells.

Details on this clonotype: Its antigen is still unknown.

This CDR3 has 17 amino acids. The receptor comes from a man aged 18-75 years in good health. The chain uses TRBV12-3 or TRBV12-4 and TRBJ1-4. Material for sequencing was blood T cells: a sorted CD56 or NKG2C T cell subset, CD4+ or CD8+ T cells, or bulk PBMC T cells (not recorded which). CDR3 protein: CASSLGSWRRINEKLFF.